This TCR beta chain was recovered during a study of CD8 T cells in ankylosing spondylitis. The table lists this clonotype with many counts. The CDR3 sequence is 13 residues long. Germline values: CDR1 SQVTM, CDR2 ANQGSEA. Trimming shortened V by 6 bases and J by 3 bases, and 15 bases separated the two germline ends. TCRdb reprocessed the 5' RACE reads with MiXCR, giving one entry per CDR3 protein. This sample has more than 150,000 distinct CDR3 sequences, with 18% found just once. The TCR originated in a male donor aged 10-29 years with ankylosing spondylitis or in good health (not recorded which). The sequencing sample was made of blood, either unsorted or a sorted T cell fraction (not recorded which). The chain combines TRBV29-1 with TRBJ2-7, with TRBD2 as a possible D gene (6 bases). This CDR3 reads CSVSTSSLYEQYF. Written as DNA, the CDR3 is TGCAGCGTCTCTACTAGCTCTCTCTACGAGCAGTACTTC.